This TCR beta chain came from a study of T cells in Graves' hyperthyroidism and ophthalmopathy. Whole-study context: Peripheral blood was collected at initial diagnosis, before any treatment. Whole-study results and caveats: Stable hyperthyroidism and ophthalmopathy were separated using 13 V-J signatures.

In regard to this clonotype: The antigen is unknown.

TCR beta CDR3 regions were amplified from RNA transcripts. First-round RT-PCR targeting the TCR CDR3 was performed with the HTBI primer set. TCRdb reanalysed the multiplex PCR reads using MiXCR and keeps one entry per CDR3 protein. This table holds about 610,000 distinct CDR3 sequences, approximately 14% found once. CDR1 and CDR2 from the germline V gene are GTSNPN and SVGIG (reference sequence). CDR3 size: 13 residues. V lost 0 bases to trimming and J lost 3 bases, with 8 bases between them. This rearrangement joins TRBV30 to TRBJ2-5; D is unresolved. Sequenced sample: blood. The sequence was obtained from a woman aged 40 to 55 with Graves' ophthalmopathy. In nucleotides, the CDR3 is TGTGCCTGGAGTGTACGGAAGAAAGAGACCCAGTACTTC. Translating gives CAWSVRKKETQYF.